Listed here are 21 T cell receptor beta chains from one sample, sequenced in a study of metastatic and nonmetastatic thyroid tumors. Thyroid surgery was preceded by no treatment in any patient. TCRdb reanalyzed the PCR reads via MiXCR. The sample records roughly 36,000 clones, about 10% being singletons. The sequenced material came from blood. The receptor set was obtained from a female donor with papillary thyroid cancer or a benign thyroid nodule (not recorded which). Some clones in this sample may be carry-over from other donors' samples.

This clone was counted ten times or more. The chain joins TRBV11-2 to TRBJ2-7; D gene ambiguous. Trimming took off 5 bases at V and 1 base at J, with 9 bases between the two ends. The germline CDR1 and CDR2 sequences are SGHAT and FQNNGV. CDR3 length equals 13 residues. CDR3 nucleotides: TGTGCCAGCAGCCTTATATCTTCCTACGAGCAGTACTTC. This gives the protein CASSLISSYEQYF.

This clone was detected many times. V usage is TRBV9 and J usage is TRBJ2-6, with 9 bases lining up with TRBD1. Germline CDR1 is SGDLS and CDR2 is YYNGEE. The CDR3 sequence is 17 residues long. V lost 7 bases and J lost 2; bases outside the gene matches: 10. Here the CDR3 DNA reads TGTGCCAGCCAAACCCACAGGGGGCCAACTGGGGCCAACGTCCTGACTTTC. Translation gives CASQTHRGPTGANVLTF.

This clone was found many times. The chain carries TRBV20-1 and TRBJ2-1; the D is unclear. Germline-derived CDR1 and CDR2 are DFQATT and SNEGSKA (reference sequence). The CDR3 totals 13 residues. CDR3 DNA: TGCACATGTACTTCGGATACCTACAATGAGCAGTTCTTC. This codes for CTCTSDTYNEQFF.

In this sample, this clone turned up many times. The chain combines TRBV19 with TRBJ1-1, with D uncertain. The V gene's germline CDR1 is LNHDA and CDR2 SQIVND (reference sequence). V lost 1 base and J lost 10, with 16 bases in between. This CDR3 spans 14 amino acids. The CDR3, as DNA: TGTGCCAGTAGTATAGCCATCTCAACCGGGTTAGCTTTCTTT. Residues: CASSIAISTGLAFF.

Notes on this clone: This is likely a read error, given that the CDR3 carries no conserved phenylalanine or tryptophan at its end. The chain combines TRBV5-1 with TRBJ2-7; D uncertain. CDR3 length: 13 residues. Germline lookup yields CDR1 SGHRS and CDR2 YFSETQ. Between the trimmed V and J ends, which lost 4 bases and 6 bases, there was a span of 14 bases. CDR3 protein: CASSPTGLGEQYS. CDR3 nucleotides: TGCGCCAGCAGCCCTACTGGGCTCGGCGAGCAGTACTCC.

This clone has at least ten counts. The chain couples TRBV6-2 or TRBV6-3 to TRBJ1-1; D might be TRBD1 (6 bases). In germline, CDR1 is MNHEY, CDR2 SVGEGT. This CDR3 is built from 14 residues. Trimming took off 5 bases at V and 0 bases at J, with 10 bases between the two ends. CDR3 sequence: CASSPTGLNTEAFF. The CDR3 DNA reads as TGTGCCAGCAGTCCGACAGGCCTGAACACTGAAGCTTTCTTT.

This clone was counted between two and nine times. J is TRBJ2-5 and V is TRBV4-2; D is uncertain. This CDR3 has 16 amino acids. Per the germline V gene, CDR1 is LGHNA and CDR2 is YNFKEQ. V was shortened by 2 bases and J by 4 bases, with 17 bases between the two germline ends. Here the CDR3 DNA reads TGTGCCAGCAGCCAATTCTCGGGCCCCATTGGAGAGACCCAGTACTTC. Residues: CASSQFSGPIGETQYF.

This clone was counted at least ten times. The CDR3 protein is CASSLILGGYTF. The CDR3 coding sequence is TGTGCCAGCAGCTTGATTCTCGGTGGCTACACCTTC. V gene TRBV5-8 combines with J gene TRBJ1-2; the D is unclear. The CDR3 spans 12 residues. Per the germline V gene, CDR1 is SGHTS and CDR2 is YDEGEE. Trimming cost V 1 base and J 7 bases, with 8 bases left between them.

This clone came up once. The chain is built from TRBV20-1 and TRBJ2-1, with unresolved D. Germline loops: CDR1 DFQATT, CDR2 SNEGSKA (reference sequence). The CDR3 has 12 amino acids. The V end was cut by 5 bases, the J end by 1 base, with 6 bases between. The CDR3 reads CSADVSYNEQFF. In nucleotides, the CDR3 is TGCAGTGCTGACGTTTCCTACAATGAGCAGTTCTTC.

This clone showed up many times. The chain combines TRBV6-1 with TRBJ2-1, with 7 bases that match TRBD1. Germline lookup yields CDR1 MNHNS and CDR2 SASEGT. This CDR3 has 16 residues. J lost 2 bases, V lost 0 bases, and 4 bases had no gene match. In nucleotides, the CDR3 is TGTGCCAGCAGTGAAGCAACAGGGGCCACCTACAATGAGCAGTTCTTC. It encodes CASSEATGATYNEQFF.

This clone was detected many times. The genes are TRBV5-4 and TRBJ2-1, with 8 bases that match TRBD2. This CDR3 is 16 amino acids long. The junction had 14 bases not matched to a gene; V was cut back by 4 bases and J by 8 bases. From germline, CDR1 is SGHNT and CDR2 YYREEE (reference sequence). CDR3 region: CASSLGQGLVPHEQFF. CDR3 DNA: TGTGCCAGCAGCCTGGGGCAGGGACTAGTTCCCCATGAGCAGTTCTTC.

This clone was detected ten times or more. This chain connects TRBV7-2 to TRBJ2-7; D is unclear. The CDR3 extends over 12 amino acids. The V end was cut by 6 bases, the J end by 3 bases, with 9 bases between. Germline V CDR1 and CDR2: SGHTA, FQGNSA. The DNA of the CDR3 is TGTGCCAGCAGGCTATCCATCTACGAGCAGTACTTC. Its translation: CASRLSIYEQYF. Together with reference TRBV7-2 and TRBJ2-7, the CDR3 gives the full variable domain: GAGVSQSPSNKVTEKGKDVELRCDPISGHTALYWYRQSLGQGLEFLIYFQGNSAPDKSGLPSDRFSAERTGGSVSTLTIQRTQQEDSAVYLCASRLSIYEQYFGPGTRLTVT.

This clone was found many times. It may be a read error: a sequence one base away is much more abundant. The chain employs TRBV20-1 and TRBJ2-3; D could derive from TRBD1 or TRBD2 (6 bases each). V shed 7 bases and J shed 5 bases, with 19 bases lying between them. CDR3 length: 14 amino acids. The germline V gene has CDR1 DFQATT and CDR2 SNEGSKA (reference sequence). In nucleotides, the CDR3 is TGCAGTGTTAGGGGGGAGGTTTTGGAAGATACGCAGTATTTT. Its protein product is CSVRGEVLEDTQYF.

This clone occurred many times. The chain employs TRBV7-6 and TRBJ2-1; no reliable D call. The V end was cut by 1 base, the J end by 10 bases, with 8 bases between. The CDR3 runs to 12 residues. Germline V gives CDR1 SGHVS, CDR2 FNYEAQ. The CDR3 spells CASSLGPREQFF. CDR3 bases: TGTGCCAGCAGCTTAGGTCCCCGGGAGCAGTTCTTC.

This clone has at least ten counts. The chain has TRBV2 and TRBJ2-3, with 7 bases aligning to TRBD1. V was pared by 2 bases and J by 1 base, with 3 bases of the junction left unmatched. The length of the CDR3 is 15 residues. Germline V gene data show CDR1 as SNHLY and CDR2 as FYNNEI. The CDR3 here is CASSETGERTDTQYF. Here the CDR3 DNA reads TGTGCCAGCAGTGAAACAGGGGAACGCACAGATACGCAGTATTTT.

As to this clone: The same CDR3 can be traced to other DNA sequences in this sample. This sequence joins TRBV19 and TRBJ1-1; 7 nucleotides align to TRBD1. In germline, CDR1 is LNHDA, CDR2 SQIVND (reference sequence). V lost 7 bases, J lost 8 bases, and 13 bases stayed unmatched. The CDR3 runs to 14 residues. The CDR3 DNA sequence: TGTGCCAGTATGTGGGGACAGCCTGCCACCGAAGCTTTCTTT. Translating it yields CASMWGQPATEAFF.

This clone was recorded many times. V is TRBV7-2 and J is TRBJ1-2; maybe TRBD1 (6 bases). The germline gives CDR1 SGHTA, CDR2 FQGNSA. The ends were cut back, 6 bases at V and 10 bases at J, with 18 bases in the middle. The CDR3 is 13 residues long. CDR3 sequence (DNA): TGTGCCAGCAGTTTAAGGGGACAATCAGACTACACCTTC. Translation: CASSLRGQSDYTF.

V and J are TRBV13 and TRBJ1-2; TRBD1 agrees at 11 bases. The germline V gene has CDR1 PRHDT and CDR2 FYEKMQ (reference sequence). V lost 4 bases and J lost 4; bases outside the gene matches: 2. The CDR3 sequence is 14 residues long. As DNA, the CDR3 is TGTGCCAGCAGCTCCGGGACAGGGGGCTATGGCTACACCTTC. Translation: CASSSGTGGYGYTF.

The sample holds many counts of this clone. V and J are TRBV20-1 and TRBJ1-1, with no clear D. This CDR3 comprises 14 residues. Trimming took 1 base from V and 5 from J, leaving 14 bases between them. Germline CDR1 and CDR2: DFQATT and SNEGSKA (reference sequence). In DNA form, the CDR3 reads TGCAGTGCTAGAGCCCGGGGAGGGCGGACTGAAGCTTTCTTT. Protein: CSARARGGRTEAFF.

There are many counts of this clone. The rearrangement joins TRBV7-8 to TRBJ2-2; D is tentatively TRBD1 or TRBD2 (5 bases each). V was pared by 0 bases and J by 2 bases, with 10 bases between. Germline values: CDR1 SGHVS, CDR2 FQNEAQ. This CDR3 contains 16 residues. The CDR3 coding sequence is TGTGCCAGCAGCTTAGCTGGGACCTCCAACACCGGGGAGCTGTTTTTT. The encoded protein is CASSLAGTSNTGELFF.

This clone was seen at least ten times. J is TRBJ2-1 and V is TRBV2; the D gene is possibly TRBD2 (6 bases). Trimming left V 8 bases short and J 2 bases short, with 13 bases between. Germline V gene lookup returns CDR1 SNHLY and CDR2 FYNNEI. The CDR3 runs to 14 residues. As DNA, the CDR3 is TGTGCCAGCTCAAGCGGGTCCGCCTACAATGAGCAGTTCTTC. Translating it yields CASSSGSAYNEQFF. The variable domain in full, completed from reference TRBV2 and TRBJ2-1, reads EPEVTQTPSHQVTQMGQEVILRCVPISNHLYFYWYRQILGQKVEFLVSFYNNEISEKSEIFDDQFSVERPDGSNFTLKIRSTKLEDSAMYFCASSSGSAYNEQFFGPGTRLTVL.